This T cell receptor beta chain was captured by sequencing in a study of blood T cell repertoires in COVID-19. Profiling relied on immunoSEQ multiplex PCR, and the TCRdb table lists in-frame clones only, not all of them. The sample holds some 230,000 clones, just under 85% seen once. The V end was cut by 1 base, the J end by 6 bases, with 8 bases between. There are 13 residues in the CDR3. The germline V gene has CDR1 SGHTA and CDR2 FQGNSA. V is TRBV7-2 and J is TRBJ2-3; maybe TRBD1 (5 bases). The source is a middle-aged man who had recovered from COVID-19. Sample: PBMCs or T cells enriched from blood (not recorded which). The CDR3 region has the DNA TGTGCCAGCAGCTTAGGGGGCCCCGATACGCAGTATTTT. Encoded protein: CASSLGGPDTQYF. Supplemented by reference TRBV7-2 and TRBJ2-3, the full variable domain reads GAGVSQSPSNKVTEKGKDVELRCDPISGHTALYWYRQSLGQGLEFLIYFQGNSAPDKSGLPSDRFSAERTGGSVSTLTIQRTQQEDSAVYLCASSLGGPDTQYFGPGTRLTVL.